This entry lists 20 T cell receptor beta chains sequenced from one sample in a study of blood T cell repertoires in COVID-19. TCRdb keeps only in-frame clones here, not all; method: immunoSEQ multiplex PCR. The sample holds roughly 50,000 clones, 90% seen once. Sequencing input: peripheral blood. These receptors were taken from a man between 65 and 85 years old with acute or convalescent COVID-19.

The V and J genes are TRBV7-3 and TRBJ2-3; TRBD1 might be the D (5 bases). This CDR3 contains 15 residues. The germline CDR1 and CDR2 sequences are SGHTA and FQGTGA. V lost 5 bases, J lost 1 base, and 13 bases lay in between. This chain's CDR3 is CASSIVRGGTDTQYF. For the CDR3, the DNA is TGTGCCAGCAGCATCGTAAGGGGTGGCACAGATACGCAGTATTTT.

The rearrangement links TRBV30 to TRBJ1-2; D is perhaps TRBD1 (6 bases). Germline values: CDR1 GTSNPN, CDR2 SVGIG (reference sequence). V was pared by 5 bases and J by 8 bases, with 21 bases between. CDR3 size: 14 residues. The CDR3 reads CAWAPRNQGWGYTF. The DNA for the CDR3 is TGTGCCTGGGCCCCACGGAATCAGGGGTGGGGCTACACCTTC. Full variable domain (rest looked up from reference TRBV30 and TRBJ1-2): SQTIHQWPATLVQPVGSPLSLECTVEGTSNPNLYWYRQAAGRGLQLLFYSVGIGQISSEVPQNLSASRPQDRQFILSSKKLLLSDSGFYLCAWAPRNQGWGYTFGSGTRLTVV.

CDR3 in amino acids: CSASPQGYEQYF. In DNA form, the CDR3 reads TGCAGTGCTAGTCCCCAGGGGTACGAGCAGTACTTC. J is TRBJ2-7 and V is TRBV20-1; the D gene is possibly TRBD1 (6 bases). Trimming took 3 bases from V and 4 from J, leaving 10 bases between them. The CDR3 is 12 amino acids. Germline V lookup: CDR1 DFQATT, CDR2 SNEGSKA (reference sequence).

CDR3 in amino acids: CASSLTSVGPDTQYF. The CDR3 DNA sequence: TGCGCCAGCAGCCTGACTAGCGTTGGCCCAGATACGCAGTATTTT. The chain carries TRBV5-1 and TRBJ2-3, with 8 bases aligning to TRBD2. Trimming cost V 4 bases and J 4 bases; bases outside gene matches: 8. CDR3 length: 15 residues. Germline CDR1 and CDR2: SGHRS and YFSETQ.

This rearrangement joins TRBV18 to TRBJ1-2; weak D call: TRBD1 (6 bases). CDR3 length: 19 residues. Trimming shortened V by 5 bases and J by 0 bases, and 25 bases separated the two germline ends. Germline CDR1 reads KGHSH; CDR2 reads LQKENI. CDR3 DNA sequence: TGTGCCAGCTCATCAATATCGACAGGCATGGGAATTGCTAACTATGGCTACACCTTC. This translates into CASSSISTGMGIANYGYTF.

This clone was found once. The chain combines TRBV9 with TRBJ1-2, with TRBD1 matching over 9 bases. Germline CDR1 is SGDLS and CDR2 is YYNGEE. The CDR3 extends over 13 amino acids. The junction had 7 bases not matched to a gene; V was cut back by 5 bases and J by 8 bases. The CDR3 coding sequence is TGTGCCAGCAGACCCACAGGGGGCGAGGGCTACACCTTC. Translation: CASRPTGGEGYTF.

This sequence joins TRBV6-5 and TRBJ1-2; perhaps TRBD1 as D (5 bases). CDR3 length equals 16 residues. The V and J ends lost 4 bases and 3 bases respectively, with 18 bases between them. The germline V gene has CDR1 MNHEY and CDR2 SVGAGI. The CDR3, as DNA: TGTGCCAGCAGTTCTATGATAGGGCAGGGCGACTATGGCTACACCTTC. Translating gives CASSSMIGQGDYGYTF.

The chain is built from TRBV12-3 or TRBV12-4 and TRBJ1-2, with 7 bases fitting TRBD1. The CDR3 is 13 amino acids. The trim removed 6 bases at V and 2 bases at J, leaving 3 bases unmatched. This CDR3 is CASRPQGNYGYTF. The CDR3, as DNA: TGTGCCAGCAGGCCACAGGGGAACTATGGCTACACCTTC.

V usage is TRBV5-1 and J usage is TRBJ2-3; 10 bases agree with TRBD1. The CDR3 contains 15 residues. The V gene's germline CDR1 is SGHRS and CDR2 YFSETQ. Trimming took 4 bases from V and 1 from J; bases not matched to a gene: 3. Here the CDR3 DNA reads TGCGCCAGCAGCCTGGACAGGGGGGGCACAGATACGCAGTATTTT. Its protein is CASSLDRGGTDTQYF.

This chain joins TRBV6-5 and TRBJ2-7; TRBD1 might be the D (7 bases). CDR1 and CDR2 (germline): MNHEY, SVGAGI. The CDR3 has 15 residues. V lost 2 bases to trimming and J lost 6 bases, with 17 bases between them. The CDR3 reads CASSYLMAGGLEQYF. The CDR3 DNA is TGTGCCAGCAGTTACCTAATGGCAGGGGGACTCGAGCAGTACTTC.

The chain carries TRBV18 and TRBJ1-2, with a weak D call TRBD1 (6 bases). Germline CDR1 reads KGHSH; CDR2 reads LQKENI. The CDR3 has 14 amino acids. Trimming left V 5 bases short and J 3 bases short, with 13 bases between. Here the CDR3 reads CASSAGAGDYGYTF. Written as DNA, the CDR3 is TGTGCCAGCTCAGCAGGGGCGGGGGACTATGGCTACACCTTC.

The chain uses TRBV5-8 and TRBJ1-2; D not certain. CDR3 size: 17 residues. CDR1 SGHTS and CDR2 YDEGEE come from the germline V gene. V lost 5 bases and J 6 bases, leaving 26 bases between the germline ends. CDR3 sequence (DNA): TGTGCCAGCAGTCCGGCGGGCAGGACGCCCGTTCGTCATGGCTACACCTTC. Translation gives CASSPAGRTPVRHGYTF. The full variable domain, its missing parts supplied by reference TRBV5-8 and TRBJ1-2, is EAGVTQSPTHLIKTRGQQATLRCSPISGHTSVYWYQQALGLGLQFLLWYDEGEERNRGNFPPRFSGRQFPNYSSELNVNALELEDSALYLCASSPAGRTPVRHGYTFGSGTRLTVV.

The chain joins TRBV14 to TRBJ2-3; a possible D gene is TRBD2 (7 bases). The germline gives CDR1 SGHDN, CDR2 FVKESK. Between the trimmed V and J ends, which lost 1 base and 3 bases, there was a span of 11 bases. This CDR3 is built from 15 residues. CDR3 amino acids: CASSQGRGATDTQYF. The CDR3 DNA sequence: TGTGCCAGCAGCCAAGGCCGGGGGGCAACAGATACGCAGTATTTT.

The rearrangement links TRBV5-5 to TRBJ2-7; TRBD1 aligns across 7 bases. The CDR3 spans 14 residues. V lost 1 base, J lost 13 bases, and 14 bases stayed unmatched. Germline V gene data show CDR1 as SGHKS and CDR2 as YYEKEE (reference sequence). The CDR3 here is CASSLQTAGTVIYF. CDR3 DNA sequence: TGTGCCAGCAGCTTGCAGACCGCCGGGACAGTAATTTACTTC.

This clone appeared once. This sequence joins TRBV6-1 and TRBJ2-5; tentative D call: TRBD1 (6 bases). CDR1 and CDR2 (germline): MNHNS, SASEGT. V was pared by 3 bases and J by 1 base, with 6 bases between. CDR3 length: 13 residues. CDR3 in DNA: TGTGCCAGCAGTGAGACAGGCCAAGAGACCCAGTACTTC. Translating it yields CASSETGQETQYF.

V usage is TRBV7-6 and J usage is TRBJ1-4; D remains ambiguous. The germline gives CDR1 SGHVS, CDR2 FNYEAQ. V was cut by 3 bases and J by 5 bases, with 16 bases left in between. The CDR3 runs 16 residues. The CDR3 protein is CASSFIPTGGNEKLFF. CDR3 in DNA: TGTGCCAGCAGCTTTATCCCGACGGGTGGAAATGAAAAACTGTTTTTT.

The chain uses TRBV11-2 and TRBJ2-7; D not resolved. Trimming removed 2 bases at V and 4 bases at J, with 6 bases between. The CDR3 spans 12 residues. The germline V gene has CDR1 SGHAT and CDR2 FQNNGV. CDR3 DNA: TGTGCCAGCAGCTTATGGGCATACGAGCAGTACTTC. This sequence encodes CASSLWAYEQYF.

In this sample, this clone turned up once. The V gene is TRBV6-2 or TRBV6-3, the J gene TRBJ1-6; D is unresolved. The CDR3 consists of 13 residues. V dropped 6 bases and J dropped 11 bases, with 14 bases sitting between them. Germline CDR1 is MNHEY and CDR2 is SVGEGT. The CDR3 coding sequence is TGTGCCAGCAGCCCCCACCTCAGGACACCCCTCCACTTT. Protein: CASSPHLRTPLHF.

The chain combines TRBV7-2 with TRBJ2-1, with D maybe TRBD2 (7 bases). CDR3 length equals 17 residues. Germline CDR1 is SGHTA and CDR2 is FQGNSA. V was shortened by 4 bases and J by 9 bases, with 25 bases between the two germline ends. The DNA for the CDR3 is TGTGCCAGCAGCTCACCCGGGGGCGGGGGTTTAGTTGGTGAGCAGTTCTTC. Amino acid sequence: CASSSPGGGGLVGEQFF.

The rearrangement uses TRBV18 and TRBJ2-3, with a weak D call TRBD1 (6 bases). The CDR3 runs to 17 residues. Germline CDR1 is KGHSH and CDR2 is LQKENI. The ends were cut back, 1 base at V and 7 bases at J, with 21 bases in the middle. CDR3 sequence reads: CASSPQTRQSRGNTQYF. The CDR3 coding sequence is TGTGCCAGCTCACCACAGACGAGACAGTCTAGGGGGAATACGCAGTATTTT.